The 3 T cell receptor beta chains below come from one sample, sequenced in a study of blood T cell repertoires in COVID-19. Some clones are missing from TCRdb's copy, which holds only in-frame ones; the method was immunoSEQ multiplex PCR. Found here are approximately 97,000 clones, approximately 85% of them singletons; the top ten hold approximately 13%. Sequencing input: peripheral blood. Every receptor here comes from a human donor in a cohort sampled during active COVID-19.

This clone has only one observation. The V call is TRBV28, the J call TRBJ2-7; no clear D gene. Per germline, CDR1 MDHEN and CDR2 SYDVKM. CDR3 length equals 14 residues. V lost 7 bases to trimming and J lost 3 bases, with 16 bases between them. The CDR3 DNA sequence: TGTGCCAGCACCGCGGCGCCAGCTCTCTACGAGCAGTACTTC. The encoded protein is CASTAAPALYEQYF.

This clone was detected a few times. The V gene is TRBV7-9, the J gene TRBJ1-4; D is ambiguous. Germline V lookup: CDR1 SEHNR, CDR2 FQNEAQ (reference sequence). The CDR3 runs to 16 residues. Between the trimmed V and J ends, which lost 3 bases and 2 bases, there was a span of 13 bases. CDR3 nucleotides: TGTGCCAGCAGCTTGATGGGAGGGCGGACTAATGAAAAACTGTTTTTT. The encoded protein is CASSLMGGRTNEKLFF. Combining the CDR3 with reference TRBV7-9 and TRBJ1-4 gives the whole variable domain DTGVSQNPRHKITKRGQNVTFRCDPISEHNRLYWYRQTLGQGPEFLTYFQNEAQLEKSRLLSDRFSAERPKGSFSTLEIQRTEQGDSAMYLCASSLMGGRTNEKLFFGSGTQLSVL.

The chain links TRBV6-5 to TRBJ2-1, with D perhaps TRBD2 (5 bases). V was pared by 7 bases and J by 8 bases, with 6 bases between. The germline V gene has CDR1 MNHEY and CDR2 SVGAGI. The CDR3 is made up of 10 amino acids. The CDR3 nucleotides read TGTGCCAGCACGGAGGATGAGCAGTTCTTC. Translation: CASTEDEQFF.